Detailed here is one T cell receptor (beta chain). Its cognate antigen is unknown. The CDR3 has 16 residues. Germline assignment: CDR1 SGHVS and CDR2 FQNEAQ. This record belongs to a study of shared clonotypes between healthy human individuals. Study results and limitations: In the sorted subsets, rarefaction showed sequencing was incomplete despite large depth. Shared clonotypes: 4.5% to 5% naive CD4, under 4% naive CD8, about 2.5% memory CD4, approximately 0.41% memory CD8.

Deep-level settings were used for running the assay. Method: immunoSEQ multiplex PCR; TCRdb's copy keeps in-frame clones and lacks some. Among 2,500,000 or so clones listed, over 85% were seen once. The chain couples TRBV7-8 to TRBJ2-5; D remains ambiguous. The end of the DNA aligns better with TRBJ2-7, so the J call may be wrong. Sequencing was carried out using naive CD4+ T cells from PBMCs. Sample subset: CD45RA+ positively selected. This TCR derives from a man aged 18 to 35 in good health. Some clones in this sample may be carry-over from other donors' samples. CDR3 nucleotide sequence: TGTGCCAGCAGCTTAGGGAGTTTAATCCTCCTATACGAGCAGTACTTC. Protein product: CASSLGSLILLYEQYF.